This passage covers 13 T cell receptor beta chains from one sample sequenced in a study of blood T cells in healthy people across ages. Together with a sample-barcoded 5' primer, a J-beta primer mix was included in a second PCR lasting about 6 to 12 cycles. MiXCR, run by TCRdb on the 5' RACE reads, gives a single entry per CDR3 protein. The sample includes about 1.5 million distinct CDR3 sequences, approximately 40% of them seen just once. The specimen sequenced was blood. The receptors shown here come from a woman aged 18-29 years in good health.

This clonotype was recorded a few times. The gene calls are TRBV7-2 and TRBJ2-4; 9 bases are shared with TRBD2. The J segment lost 6 bases and the V segment lost 1 base, leaving 13 bases of the junction unmatched. Germline V lookup: CDR1 SGHTA, CDR2 FQGNSA. The CDR3 is 18 residues long. DNA for the CDR3: TGTGCCAGCAGCTTAGAAGTCCCGGCGGGGGGGTCTGGAAACATTCAGTACTTC. It codes for CASSLEVPAGGSGNIQYF.

CDR3: CASSLVWGTSGRGYNEQFF. CDR3 DNA sequence: TGTGCCAGCAGTTTAGTGTGGGGGACTAGCGGGAGAGGCTACAATGAGCAGTTCTTC. V is TRBV27 and J is TRBJ2-1, with TRBD2 matching over 14 bases. This CDR3 contains 19 residues. V was pared by 2 bases and J by 3 bases, with 9 bases of the junction left unmatched. Germline assignment: CDR1 MNHEY and CDR2 SMNVEV (reference sequence).

V gene TRBV4-2 combines with J gene TRBJ1-6, with D possibly being TRBD1 (5 bases). Trimming cost V 0 bases and J 9 bases, with 21 bases left between them. Germline CDR1 is LGHNA and CDR2 is YNFKEQ. The CDR3 totals 18 residues. The CDR3 reads CASSQDEAGSILSSPLHF. As DNA, the CDR3 is TGTGCCAGCAGCCAAGATGAGGCAGGGAGCATCTTAAGTTCACCCCTCCACTTT.

This clonotype was observed a few times. V and J are TRBV10-3 and TRBJ1-2, with D unclear. This CDR3 has 14 amino acids. Germline values: CDR1 ENHRY, CDR2 SYGVKD. Trimming removed 3 bases at V and 5 bases at J, with 13 bases between. The CDR3 spells CAISDRTGAYGYTF. In nucleotides, the CDR3 is TGTGCCATCAGTGACCGGACGGGAGCTTATGGCTACACCTTC.

The chain uses TRBV6-6 and TRBJ2-1, with a tentative D call TRBD2 (6 bases). The CDR3 has 15 residues. Germline CDR1 is MNHNY and CDR2 is SVGAGI (reference sequence). With 2 bases removed from V and 13 bases from J, the gap between germline ends came to 21 bases. The CDR3: CASSYPGTFTETQFF. The CDR3 bases are TGTGCCAGCAGTTACCCTGGGACTTTCACGGAGACCCAGTTCTTC.

The V gene is TRBV12-3 or TRBV12-4, the J gene TRBJ2-6; maybe TRBD1 (6 bases). The CDR3 covers 16 residues. V was cut by 5 bases and J by 0 bases, with 11 bases left in between. The CDR3 DNA reads as TGTGCCAGCAGTAATCACAGGGACTCTGGGGCCAACGTCCTGACTTTC. Residues: CASSNHRDSGANVLTF.

This clonotype was counted at least ten times. V usage is TRBV7-9 and J usage is TRBJ2-5; D not certain. The CDR3 length is 14 residues. V lost 5 bases and J 1 base, leaving 11 bases between the germline ends. Per germline, CDR1 SEHNR and CDR2 FQNEAQ (reference sequence). The CDR3 nucleotides read TGTGCCAGCAGCCTGTCAGGATTCCAAGAGACCCAGTACTTC. It codes for CASSLSGFQETQYF.

The sample holds a few counts of this clonotype. This sequence joins TRBV27 and TRBJ2-1; 12 bases agree with TRBD2. The V and J ends lost 10 bases and 6 bases, in that order; junction bases with no gene match: 4. CDR3 length: 13 amino acids. Germline V gene data show CDR1 as MNHEY and CDR2 as SMNVEV (reference sequence). In DNA form, the CDR3 reads TGTGCCACCCTAGCGGGAGGGCCCAATGAGCAGTTCTTC. Protein sequence: CATLAGGPNEQFF.

The chain links TRBV5-1 to TRBJ2-7, with 8 bases matching TRBD1. The CDR3 is 15 residues long. Germline V lookup: CDR1 SGHRS, CDR2 YFSETQ. Trimming at V came to 4 bases and at J to 3 bases, leaving 9 bases not matched to a gene. CDR3 region: CASSPRTGNNYEQYF. The CDR3 nucleotides read TGCGCCAGCAGCCCCCGGACAGGGAACAACTACGAGCAGTACTTC.

The chain links TRBV6-2 or TRBV6-3 to TRBJ2-3; no definite D call. The CDR3 is 12 amino acids. Germline values: CDR1 MNHEY, CDR2 SVGEGT. V lost 7 bases and J 4 bases, leaving 9 bases between the germline ends. CDR3 amino acids: CASNQYADTQYF. The CDR3 DNA is TGTGCCAGCAACCAATATGCAGATACGCAGTATTTT.

This chain's CDR3 is CAWMDRVGTEAFF. As DNA, the CDR3 is TGTGCCTGGATGGACAGGGTTGGGACTGAAGCTTTCTTT. The chain has TRBV30 and TRBJ1-1, with TRBD1 matching 8 bases. This CDR3 has 13 amino acids. CDR1 GTSNPN and CDR2 SVGIG come from the germline V gene (reference sequence). The V and J ends lost 4 bases and 5 bases, in that order; junction bases with no gene match: 6.

This clonotype was counted a few times. This chain links TRBV6-1 with TRBJ2-7; TRBD1 matches 11 bases. Judging by the DNA end, TRBJ2-5 fits better; the J call may be wrong. The CDR3 has 17 amino acids. Per the germline V gene, CDR1 is MNHNS and CDR2 is SASEGT. The CDR3 region is CASTKISGTGGVGTQYF. Here the CDR3 DNA reads TGTGCCAGCACCAAAATTTCCGGGACAGGGGGTGTGGGGACCCAGTACTTC.

This clonotype occurred a few times. The CDR3 DNA reads TGTGCCAGCAGCCGCCAGACAGGTCAAAAGCAGCCCCAGCATTTT. It specifies CASSRQTGQKQPQHF. The rearrangement links TRBV12-3 or TRBV12-4 to TRBJ1-5; the D gene is possibly TRBD1 (6 bases). This CDR3 spans 15 amino acids. V was cut by 6 bases and J by 7 bases, with 19 bases left in between.